These T cell receptor beta chains were read from a single sample in a study of technical replicates of blood from a few donors. Sequenced by immunoSEQ multiplex PCR; TCRdb stores in-frame clones only, minus some. In the table there are 67,000 or so clones, around 95% of which are singletons. The sample taken for sequencing was T cells isolated from PBMCs. Every receptor here comes from a human donor in good health. CDR3s include the opening cysteine and the closing phenylalanine or tryptophan. A D gene is named only where the DNA matches it firmly. The size field is filled for only some rows; it gives once, few, many or a size class.

CDR3aa: CASATDILYEQYF
CDR3nt: TGTGCCAGCGCCACCGACATCCTCTACGAGCAGTACTTC
v_gene: TRBV7-9
d_gene: -
j_gene: TRBJ2-7
abundance: once

CDR3aa: CASSFLTGVETQYF
CDR3nt: TGTGCCAGCAGCTTCTTGACAGGGGTCGAGACCCAGTACTTC
v_gene: TRBV11-2
d_gene: TRBD1
j_gene: TRBJ2-5
abundance: -

CDR3aa: CSVGPPLGQGLHEQYF
CDR3nt: TGCAGCGTTGGCCCCCCTCTTGGACAGGGTCTACACGAGCAGTACTTC
v_gene: TRBV29-1
d_gene: TRBD1
j_gene: TRBJ2-7
abundance: -

CDR3aa: CASSSRTGSRYGETQYF
CDR3nt: TGTGCCAGCAGTTCCAGGACAGGGTCCAGGTACGGAGAGACCCAGTACTTC
v_gene: TRBV27
d_gene: TRBD1
j_gene: TRBJ2-5
abundance: -

CDR3aa: CAWAGTGIMNTEAFF
CDR3nt: TGTGCCTGGGCCGGGACAGGGATCATGAACACTGAAGCTTTCTTT
v_gene: TRBV30
d_gene: TRBD1
j_gene: TRBJ1-1
abundance: -

CDR3aa: CASSYALGTSGETQYF
CDR3nt: TGTGCCAGCAGTTACGCTCTAGGGACTAGCGGAGAGACCCAGTACTTC
v_gene: TRBV6-6
d_gene: TRBD2
j_gene: TRBJ2-5
abundance: -

CDR3aa: CASSLESRGEQFF
CDR3nt: TGTGCCAGCAGCTTAGAAAGCAGGGGTGAGCAGTTCTTC
v_gene: TRBV11-3
d_gene: -
j_gene: TRBJ2-1
abundance: -

CDR3aa: CASSLGVGVRYGYTF
CDR3nt: TGTGCCAGCAGTTTGGGTGTAGGGGTTAGGTATGGCTACACCTTC
v_gene: TRBV27
d_gene: -
j_gene: TRBJ1-2
abundance: -

CDR3aa: CASSLRTGGEQYF
CDR3nt: TGTGCCAGCAGTCTGCGGACAGGGGGCGAGCAGTACTTC
v_gene: TRBV28
d_gene: TRBD1
j_gene: TRBJ2-7
abundance: -

CDR3aa: CASSGQLGTDNTGELFF
CDR3nt: TGTGCCAGCAGCGGACAGCTGGGGACGGACAACACCGGGGAGCTGTTTTTT
v_gene: TRBV11-3
d_gene: -
j_gene: TRBJ2-2
abundance: -